This T cell receptor (beta chain) is from a study of cytomegalovirus exposure and HLA in healthy donors. Study-wide results and limits: The study recorded 150 to 200 TCR beta chains that were cytomegalovirus-associated.

TCRdb keeps only in-frame clones here, not all; method: immunoSEQ multiplex PCR. The sample shows about 110,000 clones, almost 96% of them seen only once. Regarding this clone: Its antigen is still unknown.

The specimen sequenced was PBMCs. This clonotype originated in a woman aged 18-29 years in good health and CMV-seronegative.

The CDR3 is CASSLGVNQETQYF. DNA for the CDR3: TGTGCCAGCAGCTTGGGAGTGAACCAAGAGACCCAGTACTTC. This chain uses TRBV5-6 with TRBJ2-5; D is unresolved. The V end lost 0 bases, the J end lost 0 bases, and 6 bases lay between the germline ends. This CDR3 spans 14 amino acids. The germline gives CDR1 SGHDT, CDR2 YYEEEE.